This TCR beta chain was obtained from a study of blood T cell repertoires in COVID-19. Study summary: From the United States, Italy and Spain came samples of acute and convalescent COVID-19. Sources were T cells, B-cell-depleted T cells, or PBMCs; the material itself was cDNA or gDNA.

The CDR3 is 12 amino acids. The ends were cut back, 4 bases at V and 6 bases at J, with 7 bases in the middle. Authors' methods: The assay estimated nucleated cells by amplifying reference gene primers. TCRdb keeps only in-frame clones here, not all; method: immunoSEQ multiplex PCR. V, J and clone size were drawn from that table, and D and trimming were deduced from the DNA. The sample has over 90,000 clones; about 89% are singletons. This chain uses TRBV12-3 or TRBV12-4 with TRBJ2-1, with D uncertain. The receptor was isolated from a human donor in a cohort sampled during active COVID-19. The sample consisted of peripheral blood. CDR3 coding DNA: TGTGCCAGCAGTTGGCCCCTCAATGAGCAGTTCTTC. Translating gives CASSWPLNEQFF.